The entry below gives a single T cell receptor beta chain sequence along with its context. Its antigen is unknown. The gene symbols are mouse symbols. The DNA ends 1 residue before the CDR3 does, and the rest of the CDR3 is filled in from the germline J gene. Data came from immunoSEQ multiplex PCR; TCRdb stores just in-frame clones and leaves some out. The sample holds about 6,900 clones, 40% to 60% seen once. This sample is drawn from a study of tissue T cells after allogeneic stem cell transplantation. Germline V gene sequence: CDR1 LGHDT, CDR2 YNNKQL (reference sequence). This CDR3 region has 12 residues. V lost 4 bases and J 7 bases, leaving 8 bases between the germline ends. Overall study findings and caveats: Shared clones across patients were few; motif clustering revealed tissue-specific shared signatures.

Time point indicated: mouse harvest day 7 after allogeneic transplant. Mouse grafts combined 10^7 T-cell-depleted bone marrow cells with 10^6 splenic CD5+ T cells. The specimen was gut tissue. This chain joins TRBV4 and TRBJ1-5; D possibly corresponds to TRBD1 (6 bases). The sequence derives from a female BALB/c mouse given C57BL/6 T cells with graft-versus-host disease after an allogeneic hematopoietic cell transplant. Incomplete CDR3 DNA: TGTGCCAGCAGCTTCAGGGGACAGGCTCCGCTT. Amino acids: CASSFRGQAPL. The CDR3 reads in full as CASSFRGQAPLF.